The 29 T cell receptor beta chains below were found in one sample sequenced in a study of T-cell reconstitution after alpha-beta-depleted transplantation in children. Preparing the TCRbeta library involved the use of unique molecular identifiers. Using its own MiXCR run on the PCR reads, TCRdb lists one record per CDR3 protein. The table lists roughly 590,000 distinct CDR3 sequences, 16% of them singletons, with 1.1% in the top ten. The sample in question was PBMCs from the stem cell graft donor, obtained from the stem cell graft. These receptors were obtained from a human donor who donated a stem cell graft to a child with acute myeloid leukemia.

This chain joins TRBV6-2 or TRBV6-3 and TRBJ2-2; no clear D. CDR1 and CDR2 from the germline V gene are MNHEY and SVGEGT. The V and J ends lost 7 bases and 7 bases respectively, with 7 bases between them. The CDR3 spans 11 residues. CDR3 bases: TGTGCCAGCACCCTTGGCGGGGAGCTGTTTTTT. This translates into CASTLGGELFF.

This clonotype turned up a few times. The gene calls are TRBV13 and TRBJ2-5; 8 bases agree with TRBD1. The CDR3 has 15 residues. Germline CDR1 reads PRHDT; CDR2 reads FYEKMQ (reference sequence). Losses at the gene ends were 5 bases for V and 3 bases for J; bases not matched to a gene: 8. The CDR3 spells CASSINRGVKETQYF. The CDR3 DNA reads TGTGCCAGCAGCATCAACAGGGGGGTGAAAGAGACCCAGTACTTC.

This chain joins TRBV2 and TRBJ1-5; D not certain. This CDR3 region has 12 residues. The germline CDR1 and CDR2 sequences are SNHLY and FYNNEI. Trimming left V 4 bases short and J 7 bases short, with 8 bases between. The CDR3 loop reads CASSVPGQPQHF. The CDR3 DNA reads TGTGCCAGCAGTGTACCCGGGCAGCCCCAGCATTTT.

This clonotype was detected ten times or more. The chain is built from TRBV29-1 and TRBJ2-1, with TRBD2 matching 8 bases. Germline CDR1 and CDR2: SQVTM and ANQGSEA. The length of the CDR3 is 16 residues. Losses at the gene ends were 4 bases for V and 7 bases for J; bases not matched to a gene: 15. Here the CDR3 DNA reads TGCAGCGTTGCCCCCTTAGTGCGGGGGGACATGAATGAGCAGTTCTTC. This encodes CSVAPLVRGDMNEQFF.

This clonotype showed up just a few times. This chain connects TRBV20-1 to TRBJ1-2; unclear D gene. Per the germline V gene, CDR1 is DFQATT and CDR2 is SNEGSKA (reference sequence). Trimming took 1 base from V and 4 from J, leaving 4 bases between them. There are 11 residues in the CDR3. In DNA, the CDR3 is TGCAGTGCTAGAGTTAGCTATGGCTACACCTTC. Its translation: CSARVSYGYTF.

Concerning this clonotype itself: A single base separates this from a much larger clone, so it may be a read error. The chain links TRBV20-1 to TRBJ1-2; no reliable D call. This CDR3 region has 15 residues. Trimming shortened V by 4 bases and J by 8 bases, and 23 bases separated the two germline ends. The germline gives CDR1 DFQATT, CDR2 SNEGSKA (reference sequence). CDR3 nucleotide sequence: TGCAGTGCTAACAAAGACTCTGTTAATGCGGGAGGCTACACCTTC. Translation gives CSANKDSVNAGGYTF.

This clonotype was seen at least ten times. The V call is TRBV20-1, the J call TRBJ2-2; no firm D call. Per germline, CDR1 DFQATT and CDR2 SNEGSKA (reference sequence). The CDR3 runs 13 residues. Trimming took 8 bases from V and 0 from J, leaving 10 bases between them. The DNA for the CDR3 is TGCAGTTCACTGACACCGAACACCGGGGAGCTGTTTTTT. This encodes CSSLTPNTGELFF.

This clonotype showed up many times. The genes are TRBV5-6 and TRBJ2-7, with D possibly TRBD2 on 6 matching bases. The CDR3 consists of 12 residues. Germline values: CDR1 SGHDT, CDR2 YYEEEE. The V and J ends lost 3 bases and 5 bases respectively, with 9 bases between them. In DNA form, the CDR3 reads TGTGCCAGCAGCTGGAGGGGTAACGAGCAGTACGTC. Residues: CASSWRGNEQYV.

This clonotype was counted a few times. The V call is TRBV5-5, the J call TRBJ2-7, with a weak D call TRBD2 (5 bases). This CDR3 has 12 amino acids. The germline CDR1 and CDR2 sequences are SGHKS and YYEKEE (reference sequence). V was cut by 4 bases and J by 5 bases, with 10 bases left in between. The CDR3 DNA follows: TGTGCCAGCAGCCCGGACGGGGACGAGCAGTACTTC. Encoded protein: CASSPDGDEQYF.

This clonotype was seen ten or more times. The chain joins TRBV15 to TRBJ2-7; the match to TRBD2 covers 9 bases. This CDR3 is 14 amino acids long. V was pared by 5 bases and J by 3 bases, with 5 bases of the junction left unmatched. From germline, CDR1 is LNHNV and CDR2 YYDKDF (reference sequence). CDR3 residues: CATSLKRGVYEQYF. The CDR3 DNA follows: TGTGCCACCAGCCTGAAGCGGGGGGTCTACGAGCAGTACTTC.

This clonotype was detected ten times or more. This chain connects TRBV20-1 to TRBJ1-3; D remains ambiguous. The CDR3 runs to 13 residues. Germline V gene data show CDR1 as DFQATT and CDR2 as SNEGSKA (reference sequence). V was clipped by 6 bases and J by 0 bases, with 9 bases between them. For the CDR3, the DNA is TGCAGTGCAAAACAAAACTCTGGAAACACCATATATTTT. The encoded protein is CSAKQNSGNTIYF.

This clonotype was counted only a few times. V usage is TRBV20-1 and J usage is TRBJ2-1, with 9 bases fitting TRBD1. Per the germline V gene, CDR1 is DFQATT and CDR2 is SNEGSKA (reference sequence). V trimming: 3 bases; J trimming: 3 bases; junction bases outside the gene matches: 9. The CDR3 length is 16 residues. The CDR3: CSARGRQGGGYNEQFF. CDR3 coding DNA: TGCAGTGCTAGGGGTCGACAGGGGGGGGGCTACAATGAGCAGTTCTTC.

This clonotype was seen many times. This chain links TRBV12-3 or TRBV12-4 with TRBJ2-5, with 10 bases lining up with TRBD1. There are 15 residues in the CDR3. V trimming: 5 bases; J trimming: 4 bases; junction bases outside the gene matches: 7. This CDR3 reads CASSLRTGGIETQYF. The CDR3 DNA reads TGTGCCAGCAGTCTAAGGACAGGGGGGATAGAGACCCAGTACTTC.

This clonotype came up many times. The chain combines TRBV29-1 with TRBJ1-5; D uncertain. V shed 5 bases and J shed 3 bases, with 5 bases lying between them. This CDR3 contains 11 residues. Germline loops: CDR1 SQVTM, CDR2 ANQGSEA. CDR3 bases: TGCAGCGTTATATCCAATCAGCCCCAGCATTTT. Translated: CSVISNQPQHF. Full variable domain (outside the CDR3, taken from reference TRBV29-1 and TRBJ1-5): SAVISQKPSRDICQRGTSLTIQCQVDSQVTMMFWYRQQPGQSLTLIATANQGSEATYESGFVIDKFPISRPNLTFSTLTVSNMSPEDSSIYLCSVISNQPQHFGDGTRLSIL.

The CDR3 here is CASSLEGGSHEQFF. DNA for the CDR3: TGTGCCAGCAGCCTAGAGGGGGGCAGCCATGAGCAGTTCTTC. The rearrangement uses TRBV7-2 and TRBJ2-1; either TRBD1 or TRBD2 may fit D (6 bases each). V lost 5 bases and J lost 8, with 16 bases in between. CDR1 and CDR2 from the germline V gene are SGHTA and FQGNSA. The length of the CDR3 is 14 residues. Combining the CDR3 with reference TRBV7-2 and TRBJ2-1 gives the whole variable domain GAGVSQSPSNKVTEKGKDVELRCDPISGHTALYWYRQSLGQGLEFLIYFQGNSAPDKSGLPSDRFSAERTGGSVSTLTIQRTQQEDSAVYLCASSLEGGSHEQFFGPGTRLTVL.

This clonotype was found many times. The chain couples TRBV24-1 to TRBJ2-5; 10 nucleotides line up with TRBD1. The junction had 12 bases not matched to a gene; V was cut back by 7 bases and J by 5 bases. CDR3 size: 16 residues. Germline CDR1 is KGHDR and CDR2 is SFDVKD. The CDR3 bases are TGTGCCACCAGCGGACAGGGGGAGAGATTTGGGGAGACCCAGTACTTC. It is translated as CATSGQGERFGETQYF.

The chain has TRBV7-2 and TRBJ2-1; 8 positions match TRBD2. V was pared by 5 bases and J by 4 bases, with 7 bases of the junction left unmatched. Germline assignment: CDR1 SGHTA and CDR2 FQGNSA. There are 15 residues in the CDR3. The CDR3 region has the DNA TGTGCCAGCAGCGGACAGCGGGGGAAATACAATGAGCAGTTCTTC. Its protein product is CASSGQRGKYNEQFF. Full variable domain (outside the CDR3, taken from reference TRBV7-2 and TRBJ2-1): GAGVSQSPSNKVTEKGKDVELRCDPISGHTALYWYRQSLGQGLEFLIYFQGNSAPDKSGLPSDRFSAERTGGSVSTLTIQRTQQEDSAVYLCASSGQRGKYNEQFFGPGTRLTVL.

This clonotype appeared many times. The V and J genes are TRBV6-2 or TRBV6-3 and TRBJ2-1, with D perhaps matching TRBD1 (5 bases). This CDR3 is 15 amino acids long. Germline V gene sequence: CDR1 MNHEY, CDR2 SVGEGT. V was shortened by 2 bases and J by 4 bases, with 12 bases between the two germline ends. The CDR3 nucleotides are TGTGCCAGCAGTTACGGGGCTAGACCTTACAATGAGCAGTTCTTC. Translation gives CASSYGARPYNEQFF.

This clonotype was detected ten times or more. The rearrangement joins TRBV7-2 to TRBJ2-7; perhaps TRBD1 as D (5 bases). The V gene lost 3 bases and the J gene lost 0 bases, with 9 bases spanning the gap. The CDR3 covers 14 residues. From germline, CDR1 is SGHTA and CDR2 FQGNSA. The CDR3 region is CASSLVRDSYEQYF. The CDR3 nucleotides are TGTGCCAGCAGCTTGGTCAGGGACTCCTACGAGCAGTACTTC.

This clonotype has just a few counts. This chain uses TRBV12-3 or TRBV12-4 with TRBJ1-6, with TRBD1 as a possible D gene (5 bases). V was trimmed by 9 bases and J by 0 bases, leaving 12 bases between them. This CDR3 is 15 amino acids long. CDR3 sequence: CASRWGSSYNSPLHF. The CDR3, as DNA: TGTGCCAGTAGGTGGGGGAGCTCCTATAATTCACCCCTCCACTTT.

This clonotype was found a few times. The CDR3 sequence is CASSLTGRYTF. The CDR3 region has the DNA TGTGCCAGCAGCCTTACAGGCCGCTACACCTTC. V usage is TRBV12-3 or TRBV12-4 and J usage is TRBJ1-2, with a weak D call TRBD1 (5 bases). The CDR3 runs to 11 residues. V lost 6 bases and J lost 9, with 11 bases in between.

Note on this clonotype: Its ends do not fully match the called genes, so a read error is possible. The CDR3 protein is CSARGQGGSYERYF. DNA for the CDR3: TGCAGTGCTAGGGGGCAGGGGGGGTCCTACGAGCGGTACTTC. The rearrangement uses TRBV20-1 and TRBJ2-7, with D possibly called TRBD1 or TRBD2 (7 bases each). The germline V gene has CDR1 DFQATT and CDR2 SNEGSKA (reference sequence). The CDR3 covers 14 residues.

The gene calls are TRBV27 and TRBJ1-1; D is uncertain. V was cut by 0 bases and J by 3 bases, with 14 bases left in between. CDR3 length equals 16 residues. CDR1 MNHEY and CDR2 SMNVEV come from the germline V gene (reference sequence). The CDR3 spells CASSLSRRGKDTEAFF. DNA of the CDR3: TGTGCCAGCAGTTTATCGCGAAGAGGGAAGGACACTGAAGCTTTCTTT.

This clonotype was detected many times. The genes are TRBV5-6 and TRBJ2-1; D ambiguous. Germline CDR1 is SGHDT and CDR2 is YYEEEE. Trimming left V 3 bases short and J 1 base short, with 11 bases between. This CDR3 spans 15 amino acids. Here the CDR3 DNA reads TGTGCCAGCAGCTCGAAACTGCGATCCTACAATGAGCAGTTCTTC. It translates to CASSSKLRSYNEQFF.

The J gene is TRBJ2-3, the V gene TRBV5-1; 8 bases agree with TRBD1. The CDR3 extends over 15 amino acids. Germline CDR1 SGHRS, CDR2 YFSETQ. V trimming: 4 bases; J trimming: 6 bases; junction bases outside the gene matches: 10. The CDR3 DNA reads as TGCGCCAGCAGCCCAAGCGGACAGGGCCTCGATACGCAGTATTTT. The encoded protein is CASSPSGQGLDTQYF. Full variable domain (missing parts from reference TRBV5-1 and TRBJ2-3): KAGVTQTPRYLIKTRGQQVTLSCSPISGHRSVSWYQQTPGQGLQFLFEYFSETQRNKGNFPGRFSGRQFSNSRSEMNVSTLELGDSALYLCASSPSGQGLDTQYFGPGTRLTVL.

This clonotype occurred many times. V is TRBV27 and J is TRBJ2-2, with 8 bases that match TRBD1. Germline lookup yields CDR1 MNHEY and CDR2 SMNVEV (reference sequence). This CDR3 is built from 15 residues. After removal of 6 bases from V and 9 bases from J, the junction contained 12 bases not matched to a gene. CDR3 sequence reads: CASRPRTGNMRELFF. The CDR3 DNA is TGTGCCAGCAGACCAAGGACAGGGAATATGAGGGAGCTGTTTTTT.

V is TRBV5-1 and J is TRBJ2-5, with D perhaps assigned TRBD1 or TRBD2 (5 bases each). Germline V lookup: CDR1 SGHRS, CDR2 YFSETQ. Deletions cut 2 bases from V and 5 bases from J, with 16 bases between. The CDR3 runs to 15 residues. In DNA form, the CDR3 reads TGCGCCAGCAGCTTCTCAGGGATTAGCGAGGAGACCCAGTACTTC. As protein: CASSFSGISEETQYF. The whole variable domain, remainder taken from reference TRBV5-1 and TRBJ2-5, is KAGVTQTPRYLIKTRGQQVTLSCSPISGHRSVSWYQQTPGQGLQFLFEYFSETQRNKGNFPGRFSGRQFSNSRSEMNVSTLELGDSALYLCASSFSGISEETQYFGPGTRLLVL.

This clonotype was found many times. This sequence joins TRBV20-1 and TRBJ1-2; D unresolved. Germline V gives CDR1 DFQATT, CDR2 SNEGSKA (reference sequence). The CDR3 extends over 13 amino acids. V was clipped by 3 bases and J by 8 bases, with 16 bases between them. DNA of the CDR3: TGCAGTGCTAGCTTTGATGGTCGCGGGGGCTACACCTTC. Its translation: CSASFDGRGGYTF.

This clonotype has at least ten counts. The rearrangement joins TRBV5-5 to TRBJ1-2; D possibly corresponds to TRBD1 (5 bases). The ends were cut back, 4 bases at V and 5 bases at J, with 15 bases in the middle. The CDR3 is 14 residues long. Looked up from germline, CDR1 is SGHKS and CDR2 is YYEKEE (reference sequence). DNA of the CDR3: TGTGCCAGCAGCATGGGGGACGGCCCATATGGCTACACCTTC. Encoded protein: CASSMGDGPYGYTF.